A single sample gave rise to the 20 T cell receptor beta chains below, sequenced in a study of OX40 agonist ivuxolimab in advanced cancers. The table came from immunoSEQ multiplex PCR; TCRdb's copy has only in-frame clones and leaves some out. In the table there are 40,000 to 50,000 clones, 82% of which are singletons. This specimen was CD4+ or CD8+ T cells sorted from blood, taken in a trial of the OX40 agonist ivuxolimab. These receptors were taken from an adult with an advanced solid tumor such as melanoma, head and neck, liver or kidney cancer.

This chain connects TRBV29-1 to TRBJ2-1; D not resolved. This CDR3 region has 12 residues. Germline-derived CDR1 and CDR2 are SQVTM and ANQGSEA. Trimming cost V 7 bases and J 0 bases, with 7 bases left between them. DNA of the CDR3: TGCAGCGGGGATTTCTCCTACAATGAGCAGTTCTTC. It translates to CSGDFSYNEQFF.

The chain carries TRBV29-1 and TRBJ2-7, with D unresolved. Trimming took off 4 bases at V and 0 bases at J, with 7 bases between the two ends. CDR3 length: 12 residues. The germline CDR1 and CDR2 sequences are SQVTM and ANQGSEA. The CDR3: CSVGYNSYEQYF. CDR3 nucleotide sequence: TGCAGCGTTGGATACAACTCCTACGAGCAGTACTTC.

Only one count was recorded for this clone. The chain has TRBV19 and TRBJ1-5; perhaps TRBD1 as D (6 bases). Trimming stripped 5 bases from V and 5 bases from J, with 10 bases between. Germline CDR1 reads LNHDA; CDR2 reads SQIVND (reference sequence). The CDR3 has 13 amino acids. CDR3 in DNA: TGTGCCAGTAGTTGGGACATTGATCAGCCCCAGCATTTT. It is translated as CASSWDIDQPQHF.

The chain has TRBV7-9 and TRBJ1-1; D possibly corresponds to TRBD1 (6 bases). The V and J ends lost 1 base and 1 base respectively, with 7 bases between them. Germline CDR1 is SEHNR and CDR2 is FQNEAQ (reference sequence). This CDR3 has 14 amino acids. The chain's CDR3 is CASSLETGNTEAFF. The DNA of the CDR3 is TGTGCCAGCAGCTTAGAGACAGGGAACACTGAAGCTTTCTTT.

The chain has TRBV7-3 and TRBJ1-2; 12 bases map to TRBD1. The CDR3 is 14 residues long. The ends lost 5 bases at V and 9 bases at J; junction bases unmatched: 7. Per germline, CDR1 SGHTA and CDR2 FQGTGA. The CDR3 loop reads CASSPGTGGPSYTF. The CDR3, as DNA: TGTGCCAGCAGCCCCGGGACAGGGGGCCCGAGCTACACCTTC.

This clone was seen a handful of times. The rearrangement links TRBV4-2 to TRBJ2-2; no firm D call. The germline CDR1 and CDR2 sequences are LGHNA and YNFKEQ. The CDR3 is made up of 17 amino acids. The V gene lost 0 bases and the J gene lost 1 base, with 12 bases spanning the gap. As DNA, the CDR3 is TGTGCCAGCAGCCAAGAGGCCAGAAAGAGGAACACCGGGGAGCTGTTTTTT. Its translation: CASSQEARKRNTGELFF.

The V gene is TRBV11-2, the J gene TRBJ2-5; D is undetermined. The J call may be in error: the DNA end matches TRBJ2-7 better. The CDR3 is 15 residues long. From germline, CDR1 is SGHAT and CDR2 FQNNGV. The CDR3 sequence is CASSLDRGRLYEQYF. CDR3 bases: TGTGCCAGCAGCTTAGATCGAGGTCGACTCTACGAGCAGTACTTC.

The gene calls are TRBV15 and TRBJ1-1; maybe TRBD1 (5 bases). The CDR3 consists of 15 residues. V was trimmed by 3 bases and J by 0 bases, leaving 11 bases between them. The germline gives CDR1 LNHNV, CDR2 YYDKDF (reference sequence). CDR3 sequence (DNA): TGTGCCACCAGCAGGGACAAGGGGATGAACACTGAAGCTTTCTTT. This encodes CATSRDKGMNTEAFF.

The gene calls are TRBV11-2 and TRBJ2-4, with unresolved D. Trimming cost V 2 bases and J 6 bases, with 17 bases left between them. Looked up from germline, CDR1 is SGHAT and CDR2 is FQNNGV. This CDR3 comprises 16 residues. CDR3 residues: CASSLNLGSSLNIQYF. As DNA, the CDR3 is TGTGCCAGCAGCTTAAATTTGGGCAGTAGCTTAAACATTCAGTACTTC. The full variable domain, rest sourced from reference TRBV11-2 and TRBJ2-4, is EAGVAQSPRYKIIEKRQSVAFWCNPISGHATLYWYQQILGQGPKLLIQFQNNGVVDDSQLPKDRFSAERLKGVDSTLKIQPAKLEDSAVYLCASSLNLGSSLNIQYFGAGTRLSVL.

This rearrangement joins TRBV5-6 to TRBJ2-7, with 7 bases lining up with TRBD1. Germline CDR1 reads SGHDT; CDR2 reads YYEEEE. V lost 5 bases to trimming and J lost 2 bases; unmatched junction nucleotides: 7. This CDR3 has 14 amino acids. CDR3 sequence (DNA): TGTGCCAGCAGTCGGGGACAGCGCGCCTACGAGCAGTACTTC. This gives the protein CASSRGQRAYEQYF.

The sample holds a few counts of this clone. The genes are TRBV5-1 and TRBJ1-4; TRBD1 agrees at 12 bases. CDR1 is SGHRS and CDR2 is YFSETQ in the germline V gene. This CDR3 has 15 amino acids. V shed 0 bases and J 8 bases; nucleotides not matched to a gene: 2. This CDR3 reads CASSLAGTGGEKLFF. CDR3 sequence (DNA): TGCGCCAGCAGCTTGGCCGGGACAGGGGGCGAAAAACTGTTTTTT. The full variable domain, in which reference TRBV5-1 and TRBJ1-4 provide the parts outside the CDR3, is KAGVTQTPRYLIKTRGQQVTLSCSPISGHRSVSWYQQTPGQGLQFLFEYFSETQRNKGNFPGRFSGRQFSNSRSEMNVSTLELGDSALYLCASSLAGTGGEKLFFGSGTQLSVL.

As for this clone: In the same sample, other DNA sequences code for this CDR3. The rearrangement links TRBV30 to TRBJ2-2; D not resolved. The V end lost 0 bases, the J end lost 6 bases, and 8 bases lay between the germline ends. CDR1 GTSNPN and CDR2 SVGIG come from the germline V gene (reference sequence). The CDR3 covers 13 residues. The CDR3 loop reads CAWSVQSPGELFF. The CDR3 DNA follows: TGTGCCTGGAGTGTACAGTCACCCGGGGAGCTGTTTTTT.

The chain employs TRBV9 and TRBJ1-1; a weak D match, TRBD1 (6 bases). The V gene lost 4 bases and the J gene lost 5 bases, with 18 bases spanning the gap. This CDR3 region has 15 residues. Germline V gene lookup returns CDR1 SGDLS and CDR2 YYNGEE. CDR3 amino acids: CASSPNRVGFTEAFF. Here the CDR3 DNA reads TGTGCCAGCAGCCCCAACAGGGTGGGGTTTACTGAAGCTTTCTTT.

This chain connects TRBV19 to TRBJ1-4; maybe TRBD1 (5 bases). V lost 3 bases, J lost 8 bases, and 13 bases lay in between. The CDR3 length is 14 residues. Per germline, CDR1 LNHDA and CDR2 SQIVND (reference sequence). CDR3: CASSISGQAEKLFF. The CDR3 bases are TGTGCCAGTAGTATCTCTGGACAAGCAGAAAAACTGTTTTTT.

The chain joins TRBV5-1 to TRBJ2-2; D is undetermined. The CDR3 spans 15 residues. The germline gives CDR1 SGHRS, CDR2 YFSETQ. V gave up 0 bases and J gave up 3 bases, with 9 bases separating them. The CDR3 DNA reads TGCGCCAGCAGCTTGGGTACAACCTACACCGGGGAGCTGTTTTTT. Translating it yields CASSLGTTYTGELFF. The full variable domain, in which reference TRBV5-1 and TRBJ2-2 provide the parts outside the CDR3, is KAGVTQTPRYLIKTRGQQVTLSCSPISGHRSVSWYQQTPGQGLQFLFEYFSETQRNKGNFPGRFSGRQFSNSRSEMNVSTLELGDSALYLCASSLGTTYTGELFFGEGSRLTVL.

The chain employs TRBV15 and TRBJ1-3; D gene uncertain. The germline V and J ends were trimmed by 3 bases and 0 bases, with 9 bases remaining between them. In germline, CDR1 is LNHNV, CDR2 YYDKDF (reference sequence). The CDR3 is made up of 15 amino acids. In DNA form, the CDR3 reads TGTGCCACCAGCAGGGACCCAGGCTCTGGAAACACCATATATTTT. This codes for CATSRDPGSGNTIYF.

The chain joins TRBV7-2 to TRBJ2-3; 8 nucleotides agree with TRBD2. V gave up 5 bases and J gave up 4 bases; unmatched junction bases: 8. Germline V lookup: CDR1 SGHTA, CDR2 FQGNSA. CDR3 length: 15 amino acids. The CDR3 region is CASSETGGPSDTQYF. The CDR3 coding sequence is TGTGCCAGCAGCGAGACGGGGGGGCCGTCAGATACGCAGTATTTT.

V gene TRBV7-9 combines with J gene TRBJ1-4; D is undetermined. This CDR3 region has 15 residues. V lost 1 base and J 7 bases, leaving 13 bases between the germline ends. CDR1 is SEHNR and CDR2 is FQNEAQ in the germline V gene (reference sequence). The CDR3 DNA reads TGTGCCAGCAGCTTAGATCTGGTTGGAGGTGAAAAACTGTTTTTT. Translation: CASSLDLVGGEKLFF. The whole variable domain, remainder taken from reference TRBV7-9 and TRBJ1-4, is DTGVSQNPRHKITKRGQNVTFRCDPISEHNRLYWYRQTLGQGPEFLTYFQNEAQLEKSRLLSDRFSAERPKGSFSTLEIQRTEQGDSAMYLCASSLDLVGGEKLFFGSGTQLSVL.

This chain links TRBV7-2 with TRBJ2-7; 7 nucleotides align to TRBD1. CDR1 and CDR2 (germline): SGHTA, FQGNSA. The J segment lost 3 bases and the V segment lost 6 bases, leaving 11 bases of the junction unmatched. The CDR3 covers 15 residues. This CDR3 reads CASRAGGPPHYEQYF. The CDR3 nucleotides are TGTGCCAGCAGAGCAGGGGGACCCCCGCACTACGAGCAGTACTTC.

This chain's CDR3 is CASSLDSPRPTEAFF. The CDR3 DNA follows: TGTGCCAGCAGCCTCGACTCACCCCGACCCACCGAAGCTTTCTTT. The J gene is TRBJ1-1, the V gene TRBV14; D remains ambiguous. This CDR3 is built from 15 residues. Germline V CDR1 and CDR2: SGHDN, FVKESK. The V and J ends lost 4 bases and 8 bases respectively, with 20 bases between them.